This TCR beta chain was sequenced in a study of graft-versus-host responses after intestinal transplantation. Profiled with immunoSEQ multiplex PCR; TCRdb holds only in-frame clones, not every one. In the table there are tens of thousands of clones, 90% to 95% of which are singletons. Remarks on this clone: Its antigen is undetermined.

V gave up 2 bases and J gave up 0 bases, with 11 bases separating them. The V gene's germline CDR1 is GTSNPN and CDR2 SVGIG (reference sequence). The CDR3 has 15 amino acids. The sequenced sample was unstimulated CD8+ T cells sorted from spleen or lymph node cells, obtained before transplant. The V gene is TRBV30, the J gene TRBJ2-1; D remains ambiguous. The TCR sequence derives from a human donor who was the organ donor for an intestinal transplant. The CDR3 region is CAWSRLLSSYNEQFF. CDR3 in DNA: TGTGCCTGGAGTCGGCTTCTTAGCTCCTACAATGAGCAGTTCTTC.